These 5 T cell receptor beta chains came from one sample sequenced in a study of T-cell memory formation after mild COVID-19. Each CDR3 protein is one row after TCRdb ran MiXCR on the 5' RACE reads. The data contain about 140,000 distinct CDR3 sequences, roughly 21% of them singletons. Sequencing was carried out using PBMCs or a T cell subset sorted from them (not recorded which). These TCRs come from an adult woman who had mild COVID-19 (a few samples of this study predate the infection). Cell type and time point are not known.

This clonotype has only a few counts. The chain joins TRBV5-1 to TRBJ2-5; D unclear. Germline loops: CDR1 SGHRS, CDR2 YFSETQ. V lost 7 bases to trimming and J lost 2 bases, with 12 bases between them. The CDR3 totals 13 residues. The CDR3 bases are TGCGCCAGCGGTCAGGCGATGCAAGAGACCCAGTACTTC. Translation: CASGQAMQETQYF.

This chain links TRBV7-9 with TRBJ1-1; D perhaps matches TRBD1 (6 bases). The germline gives CDR1 SEHNR, CDR2 FQNEAQ (reference sequence). Trimming stripped 2 bases from V and 0 bases from J, with 10 bases between. This CDR3 contains 15 residues. The CDR3 nucleotides read TGTGCCAGCAGCTTATTGTGGACAGTGAACACTGAAGCTTTCTTT. This gives the protein CASSLLWTVNTEAFF.

This clonotype was seen a handful of times. J is TRBJ2-7 and V is TRBV6-5; 8 positions match TRBD2. The CDR3 spans 14 residues. The junction had 9 bases not matched to a gene; V was cut back by 6 bases and J by 5 bases. Germline CDR1 is MNHEY and CDR2 is SVGAGI. In DNA, the CDR3 is TGTGCCAGCAGCCCAGCGGGAGATGTCAACGAGCAGTACTTC. This sequence encodes CASSPAGDVNEQYF.

This clonotype was observed a handful of times. The chain uses TRBV5-5 and TRBJ2-3; 10 bases are a match to TRBD2. This CDR3 has 17 amino acids. Germline assignment: CDR1 SGHKS and CDR2 YYEKEE (reference sequence). Losses at the gene ends were 0 bases for V and 2 bases for J; bases not matched to a gene: 6. CDR3 sequence reads: CASSLEASGSVTDTQYF. The CDR3, as DNA: TGTGCCAGCAGCTTGGAGGCTAGCGGGAGCGTCACAGATACGCAGTATTTT.

The chain joins TRBV2 to TRBJ1-5, with D possibly TRBD1 on 5 matching bases. The CDR3 is 15 residues long. CDR1 is SNHLY, CDR2 FYNNEI, per germline. V was pared by 7 bases and J by 4 bases, with 17 bases between. The CDR3 protein is CASTELGGGNQPQHF. DNA for the CDR3: TGTGCCAGCACCGAACTTGGTGGGGGGAATCAGCCCCAGCATTTT.